The entry that follows covers one TCR beta chain sequence. The V gene's germline CDR1 is LGHDT and CDR2 YNNKEL (reference sequence). This CDR3 has 15 residues. After removal of 3 bases from V and 7 bases from J, the junction contained 9 bases not matched to a gene. This entry is derived from a study of blood T cell repertoires in COVID-19. Study as a whole: Sources were T cells, B-cell-depleted T cells, or PBMCs; the material itself was cDNA or gDNA.

As originally analysed: By means of reference gene primer amplification, nucleated cell counts were estimated. The assay was immunoSEQ multiplex PCR, and TCRdb's table has in-frame clones only and misses some. That table furnishes V, J and clone size, whereas the DNA furnished D and trimming. In the table there are around 180,000 clones, about 87% of which are singletons. The TCR originated in a man in his forties or fifties with active or convalescent COVID-19. The rearrangement uses TRBV3-1 (or the pseudogene TRBV3-2) and TRBJ1-2, with 9 bases matching TRBD1. Sequenced sample: peripheral blood. CDR3 loop: CASSQRGGTGSGYTF. The DNA for the CDR3 is TGTGCCAGCAGCCAGAGGGGGGGGACAGGGTCTGGCTACACCTTC.